A single sample gave rise to the 17 T cell receptor beta chains below, sequenced in a study of OX40 agonist ivuxolimab in advanced cancers. Some clones are missing from TCRdb's copy, which holds only in-frame ones; the method was immunoSEQ multiplex PCR. The sample carries tens of thousands of clones, approximately 90% recorded once. The material was CD4+ or CD8+ T cells sorted from blood, obtained in a trial of the OX40 agonist ivuxolimab. These receptors all stem from an adult with an advanced solid tumor such as melanoma, head and neck, liver or kidney cancer.

This chain uses TRBV6-6 with TRBJ2-5, with D possibly matching TRBD2 (7 bases). CDR1 is MNHNY, CDR2 SVGAGI, per germline (reference sequence). Trimming left V 1 base short and J 5 bases short, with 11 bases between. The CDR3 is 14 residues long. The CDR3 spells CASSYWGGAETQYF. The CDR3 region has the DNA TGTGCCAGCAGTTACTGGGGGGGCGCGGAGACCCAGTACTTC.

J is TRBJ2-5 and V is TRBV19, with TRBD1 matching over 7 bases. Looked up from germline, CDR1 is LNHDA and CDR2 is SQIVND (reference sequence). This CDR3 is 10 amino acids long. CDR3 nucleotides: TGTGGCAGGGGGCAAGAGACCCAGTACTTC. This gives the protein CGRGQETQYF.

The V call is TRBV5-6, the J call TRBJ1-2; D is perhaps TRBD1 (5 bases). The CDR3 is made up of 14 amino acids. The germline V gene has CDR1 SGHDT and CDR2 YYEEEE. V lost 4 bases, J lost 2 bases, and 12 bases lay in between. DNA of the CDR3: TGTGCCAGCAGCCCTGGGACGGTGAACTATGGCTACACCTTC. It codes for CASSPGTVNYGYTF.

The chain uses TRBV13 and TRBJ1-1; 8 positions agree with TRBD1. The germline V gene has CDR1 PRHDT and CDR2 FYEKMQ (reference sequence). The CDR3 loop spans 17 amino acids. The ends lost 5 bases at V and 4 bases at J; junction bases unmatched: 15. CDR3 region: CASSLIPGQVAATEAFF. CDR3 nucleotides: TGTGCCAGCAGCCTAATTCCGGGACAGGTGGCGGCCACTGAAGCTTTCTTT.

The V call is TRBV9, the J call TRBJ2-2; D perhaps matches TRBD1 (6 bases). Per the germline V gene, CDR1 is SGDLS and CDR2 is YYNGEE. V was pared by 0 bases and J by 1 base, with 7 bases between. This CDR3 is built from 15 residues. CDR3 sequence (DNA): TGTGCCAGCAGCGTAGGGACAGAGAACACCGGGGAGCTGTTTTTT. Translation gives CASSVGTENTGELFF.

The chain links TRBV18 to TRBJ1-2; 9 bases align to TRBD1. CDR1 and CDR2 from the germline V gene are KGHSH and LQKENI. The CDR3 is 14 amino acids. The junction had 8 bases not matched to a gene; V was cut back by 2 bases and J by 10 bases. CDR3 residues: CASSPGPGTGIYTF. CDR3 sequence (DNA): TGTGCCAGCTCACCAGGACCCGGGACAGGGATCTACACCTTC.

V and J are TRBV4-2 and TRBJ2-7, with a weak D call TRBD2 (6 bases). This CDR3 is 15 amino acids long. Trimming removed 2 bases from V and 0 bases from J, with 11 bases in between. Looked up from germline, CDR1 is LGHNA and CDR2 is YNFKEQ. The CDR3 here is CASSQSGALSYEQYF. In nucleotides, the CDR3 is TGTGCCAGCAGCCAATCGGGAGCGCTCTCCTACGAGCAGTACTTC.

This clone has a single count. The chain joins TRBV7-9 to TRBJ1-2, with a weak D call TRBD1 (6 bases). Germline V gives CDR1 SEHNR, CDR2 FQNEAQ (reference sequence). V lost 1 base to trimming and J lost 8 bases, with 17 bases between them. The CDR3 is 15 amino acids. CDR3 coding DNA: TGTGCCAGCAGCTTAGAGAGCCCAGGGGCGCAGGGCTACACCTTC. Protein sequence: CASSLESPGAQGYTF.

This clone was seen once. V gene TRBV19 combines with J gene TRBJ1-2, with 8 bases aligning to TRBD1. The CDR3 sequence is 15 residues long. Germline lookup yields CDR1 LNHDA and CDR2 SQIVND (reference sequence). Unmatched junction bases numbered 10, after V lost 7 bases and J lost 3 bases. The CDR3 coding sequence is TGTGCCAGTACCAAACGGGGACAGGCACACTATGGCTACACCTTC. Its protein product is CASTKRGQAHYGYTF.

In its sample, this clone was seen a few times. The V gene is TRBV28, the J gene TRBJ1-1, with 7 bases lining up with TRBD1. There are 14 residues in the CDR3. The germline gives CDR1 MDHEN, CDR2 SYDVKM. The J segment lost 7 bases and the V segment lost 7 bases, leaving 12 bases of the junction unmatched. In DNA, the CDR3 is TGTGCCAGCATCGGGACAGCCCAGGTCGTTGAAGCTTTCTTT. Translating it yields CASIGTAQVVEAFF.

The rearrangement links TRBV6-1 to TRBJ2-1; TRBD2 aligns across 8 bases. The CDR3 sequence is 16 residues long. Germline trimming cut 4 bases from V and 4 bases from J; bases unmatched to any gene: 9. Germline values: CDR1 MNHNS, CDR2 SASEGT. DNA of the CDR3: TGTGCCAGCAGTGTTGGAGCGGGAGATTATTACAATGAGCAGTTCTTC. Translation: CASSVGAGDYYNEQFF.

V is TRBV9 and J is TRBJ1-3; 9 bases match TRBD1. CDR3 length: 16 amino acids. CDR1 SGDLS and CDR2 YYNGEE come from the germline V gene. The V gene end was trimmed by 0 bases and the J gene end by 2 bases; junction bases not matched to a gene: 3. CDR3 DNA sequence: TGTGCCAGCAGCGTAGTTGGGACAGGGACTGGAAACACCATATATTTT. Translated: CASSVVGTGTGNTIYF.

This clone was recorded only once. For the CDR3, the DNA is TGCGCCAGCAGCTTGGGACAGGGTTATAATGAGCAGTTCTTC. This encodes CASSLGQGYNEQFF. The chain is built from TRBV5-1 and TRBJ2-1; 7 nucleotides align to TRBD1. Germline V CDR1 and CDR2: SGHRS, YFSETQ. The CDR3 extends over 14 amino acids. Germline trimming cut 0 bases from V and 7 bases from J; bases unmatched to any gene: 4.

The rearrangement joins TRBV5-1 to TRBJ2-1, with D possibly called TRBD1 or TRBD2 (5 bases each). Germline CDR1 and CDR2: SGHRS and YFSETQ. This CDR3 is 13 amino acids long. V lost 1 base to trimming and J lost 10 bases, with 12 bases between them. The CDR3 spells CASSLSSGLEQFF. The CDR3 bases are TGCGCCAGCAGCTTGTCTTCGGGGCTAGAGCAGTTCTTC.

This sequence joins TRBV11-3 and TRBJ2-5; D could derive from TRBD1 or TRBD2 (6 bases each). This CDR3 has 13 amino acids. Trimming cost V 5 bases and J 2 bases, with 9 bases left between them. Germline lookup yields CDR1 SGHNT and CDR2 YENEEA. For the CDR3, the DNA is TGTGCCAGCAGCCCGGGGGCTCAAGAGACCCAGTACTTC. Translating gives CASSPGAQETQYF.

V gene TRBV6-5 combines with J gene TRBJ2-1, with 7 bases aligning to TRBD2. The CDR3 consists of 13 residues. The junction had 3 bases not matched to a gene; V was cut back by 6 bases and J by 4 bases. From germline, CDR1 is MNHEY and CDR2 SVGAGI. CDR3 sequence reads: CASSRTRYNEQFF. CDR3 DNA sequence: TGTGCCAGCAGCCGGACTAGATACAATGAGCAGTTCTTC.

The V gene is TRBV11-3, the J gene TRBJ1-3, with D uncertain. The V gene's germline CDR1 is SGHNT and CDR2 YENEEA. V was clipped by 4 bases and J by 2 bases, with 12 bases between them. The CDR3 consists of 15 residues. The CDR3 DNA is TGTGCCAGCAGCTCCACGGACCCAACTGGAAACACCATATATTTT. Translated, it gives CASSSTDPTGNTIYF.